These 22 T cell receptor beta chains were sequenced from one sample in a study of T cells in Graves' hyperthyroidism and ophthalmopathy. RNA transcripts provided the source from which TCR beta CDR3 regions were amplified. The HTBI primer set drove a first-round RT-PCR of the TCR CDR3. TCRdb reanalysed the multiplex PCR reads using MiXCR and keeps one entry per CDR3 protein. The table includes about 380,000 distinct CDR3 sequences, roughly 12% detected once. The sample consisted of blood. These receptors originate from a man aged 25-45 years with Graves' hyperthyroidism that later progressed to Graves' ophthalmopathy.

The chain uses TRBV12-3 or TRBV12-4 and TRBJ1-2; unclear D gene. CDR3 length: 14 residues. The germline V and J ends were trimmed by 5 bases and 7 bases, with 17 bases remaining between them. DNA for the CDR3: TGTGCCAGCAGTGCCCAGCGGGCTGCTGTTGGCTACACCTTC. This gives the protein CASSAQRAAVGYTF.

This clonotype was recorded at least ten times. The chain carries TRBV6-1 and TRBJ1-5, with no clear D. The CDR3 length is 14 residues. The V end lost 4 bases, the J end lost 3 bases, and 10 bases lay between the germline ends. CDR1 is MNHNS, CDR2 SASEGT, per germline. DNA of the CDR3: TGTGCCAGCAGTGCCGACAACTCCAATCAGCCCCAGCATTTT. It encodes CASSADNSNQPQHF.

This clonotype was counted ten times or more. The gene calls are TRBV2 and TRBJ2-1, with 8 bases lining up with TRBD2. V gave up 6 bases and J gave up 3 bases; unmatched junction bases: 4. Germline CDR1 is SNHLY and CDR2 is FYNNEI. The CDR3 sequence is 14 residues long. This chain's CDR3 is CASRQRGSYNEQFF. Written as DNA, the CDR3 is TGTGCCAGCAGGCAGCGGGGGAGCTACAATGAGCAGTTCTTC.

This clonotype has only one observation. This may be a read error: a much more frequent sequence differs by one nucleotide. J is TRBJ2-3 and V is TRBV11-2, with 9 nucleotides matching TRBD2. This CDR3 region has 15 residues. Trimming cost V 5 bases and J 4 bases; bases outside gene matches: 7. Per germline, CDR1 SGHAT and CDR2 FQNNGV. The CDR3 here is CASSIVAGEADTQYF. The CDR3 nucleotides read TGTGCCAGCAGCATAGTAGCGGGGGAAGCAGATACGCAGTATTTT.

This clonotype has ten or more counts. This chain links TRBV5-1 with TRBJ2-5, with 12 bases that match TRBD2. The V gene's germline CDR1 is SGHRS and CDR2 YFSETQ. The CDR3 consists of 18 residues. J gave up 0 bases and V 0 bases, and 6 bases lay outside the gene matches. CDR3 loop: CASSLAVGLAGNQETQYF. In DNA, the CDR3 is TGCGCCAGCAGCTTGGCCGTCGGACTAGCGGGGAACCAAGAGACCCAGTACTTC.

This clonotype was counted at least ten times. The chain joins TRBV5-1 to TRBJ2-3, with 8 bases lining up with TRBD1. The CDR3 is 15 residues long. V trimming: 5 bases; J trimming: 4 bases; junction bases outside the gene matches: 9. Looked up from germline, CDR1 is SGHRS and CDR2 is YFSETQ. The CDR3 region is CASRLGAGGADTQYF. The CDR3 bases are TGCGCCAGCAGGCTTGGGGCAGGGGGCGCAGATACGCAGTATTTT.

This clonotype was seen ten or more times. Here the CDR3 reads CASSLGTLYEQYF. CDR3 coding DNA: TGTGCCAGCAGCTTAGGGACACTCTACGAGCAGTACTTC. V usage is TRBV28 and J usage is TRBJ2-7; D might be TRBD1 (6 bases). This CDR3 has 13 residues. V was cut by 6 bases and J by 3 bases, with 12 bases left in between. CDR1 and CDR2 from the germline V gene are MDHEN and SYDVKM. Looking up the rest from reference TRBV28 and TRBJ2-7 gives the full variable domain: DVKVTQSSRYLVKRTGEKVFLECVQDMDHENMFWYRQDPGLGLRLIYFSYDVKMKEKGDIPEGYSVSREKKERFSLILESASTNQTSMYLCASSLGTLYEQYFGPGTRLTVT.

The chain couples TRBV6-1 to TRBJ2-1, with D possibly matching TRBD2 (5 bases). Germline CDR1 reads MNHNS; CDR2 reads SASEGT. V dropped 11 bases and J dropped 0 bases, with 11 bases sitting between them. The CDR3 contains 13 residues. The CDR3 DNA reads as TGTGCCGTATCGGGGTTCTCCTACAATGAGCAGTTCTTC. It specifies CAVSGFSYNEQFF.

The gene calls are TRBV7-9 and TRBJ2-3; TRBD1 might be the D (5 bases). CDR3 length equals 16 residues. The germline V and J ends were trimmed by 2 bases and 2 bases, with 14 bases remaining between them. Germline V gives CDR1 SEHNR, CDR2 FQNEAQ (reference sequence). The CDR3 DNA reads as TGTGCCAGCAGCTTACAGGGCTCAACCCACACAGATACGCAGTATTTT. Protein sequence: CASSLQGSTHTDTQYF.

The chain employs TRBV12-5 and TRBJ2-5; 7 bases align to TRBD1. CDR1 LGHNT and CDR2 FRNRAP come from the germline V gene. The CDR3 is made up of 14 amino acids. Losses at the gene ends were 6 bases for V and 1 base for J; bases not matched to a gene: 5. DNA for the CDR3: TGTGCTAGTGGGGACAGGCAAGTCCAAGAGACCCAGTACTTC. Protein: CASGDRQVQETQYF.

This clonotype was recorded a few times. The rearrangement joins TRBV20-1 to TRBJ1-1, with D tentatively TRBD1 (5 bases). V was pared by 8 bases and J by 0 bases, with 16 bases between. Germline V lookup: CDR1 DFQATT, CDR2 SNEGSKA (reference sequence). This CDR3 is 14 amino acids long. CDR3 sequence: CSRSTVKLNTEAFF. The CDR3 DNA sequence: TGCAGTAGATCGACAGTCAAACTGAACACTGAAGCTTTCTTT.

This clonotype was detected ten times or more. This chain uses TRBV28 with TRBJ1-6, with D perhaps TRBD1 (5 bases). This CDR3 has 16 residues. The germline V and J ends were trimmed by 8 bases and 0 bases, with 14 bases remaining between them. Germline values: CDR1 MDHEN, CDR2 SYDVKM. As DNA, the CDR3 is TGTGCCAGCGGGGCCCTACTAAACTCCTATAATTCACCCCTCCACTTT. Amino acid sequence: CASGALLNSYNSPLHF.

Written as DNA, the CDR3 is TGCAGTGCTAGAGTGGCGGGGAGTAGCACAGATACGCAGTATTTT. This codes for CSARVAGSSTDTQYF. The chain links TRBV20-1 to TRBJ2-3; tentative D call: TRBD2 (6 bases). V was cut by 1 base and J by 0 bases, with 11 bases left in between. The CDR3 extends over 15 amino acids. Germline V gene sequence: CDR1 DFQATT, CDR2 SNEGSKA (reference sequence).

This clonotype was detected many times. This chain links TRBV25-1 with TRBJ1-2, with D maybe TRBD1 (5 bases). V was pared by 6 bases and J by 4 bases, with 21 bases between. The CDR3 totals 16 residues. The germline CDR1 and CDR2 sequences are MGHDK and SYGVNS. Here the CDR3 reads CASSGMGRAGGYGYTF. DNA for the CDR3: TGTGCCAGCAGCGGTATGGGCAGGGCCGGTGGCTATGGCTACACCTTC.

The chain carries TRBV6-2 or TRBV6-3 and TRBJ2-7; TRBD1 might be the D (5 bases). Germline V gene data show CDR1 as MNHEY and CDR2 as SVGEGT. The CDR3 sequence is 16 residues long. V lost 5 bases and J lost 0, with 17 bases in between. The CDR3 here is CASSDLGVKTSYEQYF. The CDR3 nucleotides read TGTGCCAGCAGTGACTTAGGGGTTAAGACCTCCTACGAGCAGTACTTC.

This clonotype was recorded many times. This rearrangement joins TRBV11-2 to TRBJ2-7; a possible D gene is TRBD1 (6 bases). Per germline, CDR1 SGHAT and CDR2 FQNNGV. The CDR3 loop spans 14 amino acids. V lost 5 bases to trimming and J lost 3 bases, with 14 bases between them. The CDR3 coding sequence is TGTGCCAGCAGCCTCCCCGGGACAAACTACGAGCAGTACTTC. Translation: CASSLPGTNYEQYF.

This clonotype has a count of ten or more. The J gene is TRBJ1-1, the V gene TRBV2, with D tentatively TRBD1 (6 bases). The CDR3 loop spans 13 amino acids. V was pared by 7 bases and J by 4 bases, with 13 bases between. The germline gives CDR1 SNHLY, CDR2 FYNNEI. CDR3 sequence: CASTQEGGTEAFF. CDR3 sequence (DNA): TGTGCCAGCACCCAGGAGGGGGGCACTGAAGCTTTCTTT.

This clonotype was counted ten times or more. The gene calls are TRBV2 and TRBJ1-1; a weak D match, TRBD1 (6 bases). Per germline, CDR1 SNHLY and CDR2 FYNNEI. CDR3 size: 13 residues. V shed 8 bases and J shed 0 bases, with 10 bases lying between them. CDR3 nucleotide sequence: TGTGCCAGCTCCGAGGGGGTGAACACTGAAGCTTTCTTT. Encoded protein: CASSEGVNTEAFF.

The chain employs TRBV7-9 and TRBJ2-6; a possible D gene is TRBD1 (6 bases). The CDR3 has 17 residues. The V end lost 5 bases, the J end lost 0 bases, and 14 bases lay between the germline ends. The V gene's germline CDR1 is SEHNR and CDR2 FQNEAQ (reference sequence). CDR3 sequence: CASSHSLGGSGANVLTF. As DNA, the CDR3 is TGTGCCAGCAGCCATTCTTTAGGGGGCTCTGGGGCCAACGTCCTGACTTTC.

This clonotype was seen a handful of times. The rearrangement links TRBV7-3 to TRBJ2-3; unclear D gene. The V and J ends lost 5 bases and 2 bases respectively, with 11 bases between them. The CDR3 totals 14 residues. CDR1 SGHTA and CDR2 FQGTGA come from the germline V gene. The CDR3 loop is CASSGPTPTDTQYF. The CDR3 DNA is TGTGCCAGCAGCGGACCTACACCCACAGATACGCAGTATTTT.

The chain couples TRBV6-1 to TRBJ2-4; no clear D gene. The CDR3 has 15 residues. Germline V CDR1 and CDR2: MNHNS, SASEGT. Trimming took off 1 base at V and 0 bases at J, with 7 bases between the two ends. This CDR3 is CASSEGSLAKNIQYF. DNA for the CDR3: TGTGCCAGCAGTGAAGGCAGTCTAGCCAAAAACATTCAGTACTTC.

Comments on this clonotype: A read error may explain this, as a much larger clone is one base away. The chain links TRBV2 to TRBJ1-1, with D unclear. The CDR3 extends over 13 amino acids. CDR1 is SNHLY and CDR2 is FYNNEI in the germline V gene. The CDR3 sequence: CASREISNTGAFF. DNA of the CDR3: TGTGCCAGCAGGGAGATTTCAAACACTGGAGCTTTCTTT. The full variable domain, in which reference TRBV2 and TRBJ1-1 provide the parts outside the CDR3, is EPEVTQTPSHQVTQMGQEVILRCVPISNHLYFYWYRQILGQKVEFLVSFYNNEISEKSEIFDDQFSVERPDGSNFTLKIRSTKLEDSAMYFCASREISNTGAFFGQGTRLTVV.